This T cell receptor beta chain was recorded in a study of T-cell memory formation after mild COVID-19. Using its own MiXCR run on the 5' RACE reads, TCRdb lists one record per CDR3 protein. The table includes about 180,000 distinct CDR3 sequences, 18% detected once. This clonotype turned up a few times. Source material: PBMCs or a T cell subset sorted from them (not recorded which). The receptor was derived from a man aged 18 to 29 who had mild COVID-19 (a few samples of this study predate the infection). Cell type and time point are not known.

The chain's CDR3 is CASSFQTPSTDTQYF. CDR3 sequence (DNA): TGCGCCAGCAGCTTTCAGACGCCTAGCACAGATACGCAGTATTTT. V is TRBV5-1 and J is TRBJ2-3; no firm D call. CDR1 and CDR2 (germline): SGHRS, YFSETQ. Trimming shortened V by 2 bases and J by 0 bases, and 10 bases separated the two germline ends. CDR3 length equals 15 residues.